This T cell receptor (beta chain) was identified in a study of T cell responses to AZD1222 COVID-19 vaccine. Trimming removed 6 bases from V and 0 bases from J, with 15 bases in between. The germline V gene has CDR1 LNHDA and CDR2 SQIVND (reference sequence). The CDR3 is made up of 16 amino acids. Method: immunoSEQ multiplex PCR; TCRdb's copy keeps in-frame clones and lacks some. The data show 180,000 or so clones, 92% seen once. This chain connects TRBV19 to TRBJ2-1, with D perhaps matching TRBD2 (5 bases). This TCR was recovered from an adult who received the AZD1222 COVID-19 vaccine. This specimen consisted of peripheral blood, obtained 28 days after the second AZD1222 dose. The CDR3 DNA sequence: TGTGCCAGTAGGCCCAGACTAACCTTCTCCTACAATGAGCAGTTCTTC. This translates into CASRPRLTFSYNEQFF. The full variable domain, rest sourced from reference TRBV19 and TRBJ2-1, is DGGITQSPKYLFRKEGQNVTLSCEQNLNHDAMYWYRQDPGQGLRLIYYSQIVNDFQKGDIAEGYSVSREKKESFPLTVTSAQKNPTAFYLCASRPRLTFSYNEQFFGPGTRLTVL.